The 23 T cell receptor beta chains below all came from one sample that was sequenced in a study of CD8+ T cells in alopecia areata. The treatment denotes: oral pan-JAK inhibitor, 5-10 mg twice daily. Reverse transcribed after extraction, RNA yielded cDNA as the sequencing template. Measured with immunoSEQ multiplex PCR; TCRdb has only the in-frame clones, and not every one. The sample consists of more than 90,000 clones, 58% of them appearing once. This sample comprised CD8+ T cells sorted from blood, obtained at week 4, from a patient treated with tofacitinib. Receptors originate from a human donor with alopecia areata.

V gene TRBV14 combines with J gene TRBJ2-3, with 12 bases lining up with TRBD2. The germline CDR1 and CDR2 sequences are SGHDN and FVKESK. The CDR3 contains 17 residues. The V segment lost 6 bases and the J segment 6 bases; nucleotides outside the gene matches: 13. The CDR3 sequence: CASSSSGGAGLLDTQYF. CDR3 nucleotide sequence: TGTGCCAGCAGTTCTAGCGGGGGGGCCGGACTATTGGATACGCAGTATTTT.

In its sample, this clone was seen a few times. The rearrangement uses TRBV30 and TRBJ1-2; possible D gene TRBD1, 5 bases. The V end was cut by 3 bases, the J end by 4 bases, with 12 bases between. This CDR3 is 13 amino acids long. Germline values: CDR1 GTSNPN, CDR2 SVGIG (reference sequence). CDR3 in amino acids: CAWRGDHPYGYTF. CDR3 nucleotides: TGTGCCTGGAGAGGGGACCACCCCTATGGCTACACCTTC.

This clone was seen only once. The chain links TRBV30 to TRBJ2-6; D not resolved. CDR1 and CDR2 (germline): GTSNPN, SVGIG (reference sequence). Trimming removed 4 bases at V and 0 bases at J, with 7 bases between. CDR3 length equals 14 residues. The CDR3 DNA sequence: TGTGCCTGGATGCGCCTCTCTGGGGCCAACGTCCTGACTTTC. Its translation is CAWMRLSGANVLTF.

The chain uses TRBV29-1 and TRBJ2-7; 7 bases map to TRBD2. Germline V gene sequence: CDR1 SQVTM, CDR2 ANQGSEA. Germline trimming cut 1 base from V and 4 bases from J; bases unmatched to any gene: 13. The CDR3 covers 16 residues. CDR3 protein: CSVEGERGATGYEQYF. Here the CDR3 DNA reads TGCAGCGTTGAAGGGGAGCGGGGCGCCACGGGGTACGAGCAGTACTTC.

DNA of the CDR3: TGTGCCAGCAGCCTCAGGGACAGTCCTCAAGAGACCCAGTACTTC. Encoded protein: CASSLRDSPQETQYF. This rearrangement joins TRBV25-1 to TRBJ2-5; 7 positions match TRBD1. CDR3 length equals 15 residues. The V and J ends lost 6 bases and 2 bases, in that order; junction bases with no gene match: 9. Germline-derived CDR1 and CDR2 are MGHDK and SYGVNS.

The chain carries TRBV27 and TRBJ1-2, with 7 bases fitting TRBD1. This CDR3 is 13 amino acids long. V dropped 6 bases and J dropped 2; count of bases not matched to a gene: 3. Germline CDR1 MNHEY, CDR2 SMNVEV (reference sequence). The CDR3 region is CASRPQGNYGYTF. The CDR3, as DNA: TGTGCCAGCAGGCCACAGGGGAACTATGGCTACACCTTC.

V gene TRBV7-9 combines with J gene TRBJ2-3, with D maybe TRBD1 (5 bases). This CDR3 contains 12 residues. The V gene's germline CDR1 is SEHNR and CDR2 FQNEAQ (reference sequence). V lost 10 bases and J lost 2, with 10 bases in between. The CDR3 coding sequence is TGTGCCATTTTACAGGTCACAGATACGCAGTATTTT. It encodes CAILQVTDTQYF.

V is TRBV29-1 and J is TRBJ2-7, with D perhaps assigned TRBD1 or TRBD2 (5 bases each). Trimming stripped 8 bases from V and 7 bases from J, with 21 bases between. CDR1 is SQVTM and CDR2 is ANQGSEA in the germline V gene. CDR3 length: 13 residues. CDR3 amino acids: CSSFGDGTGEQYF. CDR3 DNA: TGCAGCTCCTTCGGGGACGGGACGGGAGAGCAGTACTTC.

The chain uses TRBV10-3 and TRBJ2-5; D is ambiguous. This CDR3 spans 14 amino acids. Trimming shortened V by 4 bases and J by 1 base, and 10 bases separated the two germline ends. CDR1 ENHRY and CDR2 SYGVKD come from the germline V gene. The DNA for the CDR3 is TGTGCCATCAGTGTAATGGCAGGCCAAGAGACCCAGTACTTC. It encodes CAISVMAGQETQYF.

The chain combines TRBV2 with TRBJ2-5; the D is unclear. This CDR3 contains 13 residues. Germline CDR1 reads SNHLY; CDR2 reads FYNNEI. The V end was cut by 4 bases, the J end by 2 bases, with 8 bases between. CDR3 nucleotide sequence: TGTGCCAGCAGTGGGCCCTCTCAAGAGACCCAGTACTTC. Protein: CASSGPSQETQYF.

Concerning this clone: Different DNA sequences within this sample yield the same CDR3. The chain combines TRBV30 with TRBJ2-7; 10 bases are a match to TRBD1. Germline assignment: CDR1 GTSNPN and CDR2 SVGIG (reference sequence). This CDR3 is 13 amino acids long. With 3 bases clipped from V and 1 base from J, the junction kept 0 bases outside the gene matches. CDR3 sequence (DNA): TGTGCCTGGAGGGACAGGGGGTCCTACGAGCAGTACTTC. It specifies CAWRDRGSYEQYF. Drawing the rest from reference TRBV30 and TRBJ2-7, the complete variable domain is SQTIHQWPATLVQPVGSPLSLECTVEGTSNPNLYWYRQAAGRGLQLLFYSVGIGQISSEVPQNLSASRPQDRQFILSSKKLLLSDSGFYLCAWRDRGSYEQYFGPGTRLTVT.

The CDR3 sequence: CASSTASYGYTF. Here the CDR3 DNA reads TGTGCCAGCAGCACAGCCTCCTATGGCTACACCTTC. V is TRBV6-5 and J is TRBJ1-2; D remains unclear. Germline V lookup: CDR1 MNHEY, CDR2 SVGAGI. The CDR3 has 12 residues. V was clipped by 6 bases and J by 4 bases, with 9 bases between them.

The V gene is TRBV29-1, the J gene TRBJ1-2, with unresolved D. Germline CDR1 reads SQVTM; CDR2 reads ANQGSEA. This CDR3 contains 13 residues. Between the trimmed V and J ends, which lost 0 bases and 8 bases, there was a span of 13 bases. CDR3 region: CSVEEQNSRGYTF. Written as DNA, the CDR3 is TGCAGCGTTGAAGAACAAAATAGTAGGGGCTACACCTTC. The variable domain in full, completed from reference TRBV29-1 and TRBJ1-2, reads SAVISQKPSRDICQRGTSLTIQCQVDSQVTMMFWYRQQPGQSLTLIATANQGSEATYESGFVIDKFPISRPNLTFSTLTVSNMSPEDSSIYLCSVEEQNSRGYTFGSGTRLTVV.

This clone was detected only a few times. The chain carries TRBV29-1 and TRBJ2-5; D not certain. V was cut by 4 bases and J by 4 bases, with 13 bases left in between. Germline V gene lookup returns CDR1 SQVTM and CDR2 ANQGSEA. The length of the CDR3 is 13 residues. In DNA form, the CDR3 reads TGCAGCGTTGGTGGTTTATATCGAGAGACCCAGTACTTC. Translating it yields CSVGGLYRETQYF.

CDR3 coding DNA: TGTGCCTGGACCGACGGGGTTAGCACAGATACGCAGTATTTT. Amino acid sequence: CAWTDGVSTDTQYF. The chain employs TRBV30 and TRBJ2-3; D perhaps matches TRBD2 (5 bases). CDR3 length: 14 amino acids. Germline assignment: CDR1 GTSNPN and CDR2 SVGIG (reference sequence). Trimming shortened V by 4 bases and J by 0 bases, and 11 bases separated the two germline ends.

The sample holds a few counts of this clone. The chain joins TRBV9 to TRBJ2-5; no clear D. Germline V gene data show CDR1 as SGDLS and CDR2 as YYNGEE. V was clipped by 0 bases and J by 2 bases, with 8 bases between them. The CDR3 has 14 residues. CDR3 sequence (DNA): TGTGCCAGCAGCGTAGTAGGCGAGCAAGAGACCCAGTACTTC. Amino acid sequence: CASSVVGEQETQYF.

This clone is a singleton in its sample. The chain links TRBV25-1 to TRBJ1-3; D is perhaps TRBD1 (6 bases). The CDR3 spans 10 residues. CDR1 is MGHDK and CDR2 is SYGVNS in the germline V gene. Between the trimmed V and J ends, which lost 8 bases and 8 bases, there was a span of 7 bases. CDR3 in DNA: TGTGCCAGCGGACAGTACACCATATATTTT. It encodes CASGQYTIYF.

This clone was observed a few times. The CDR3 here is CASSVSYDDGNYGYTF. The CDR3 coding sequence is TGTGCCAGCAGCGTCTCTTACGATGACGGTAACTATGGCTACACCTTC. The V gene is TRBV9, the J gene TRBJ1-2; no clear D gene. Germline V gene lookup returns CDR1 SGDLS and CDR2 YYNGEE. The CDR3 covers 16 residues. V lost 2 bases, J lost 1 base, and 15 bases lay in between.

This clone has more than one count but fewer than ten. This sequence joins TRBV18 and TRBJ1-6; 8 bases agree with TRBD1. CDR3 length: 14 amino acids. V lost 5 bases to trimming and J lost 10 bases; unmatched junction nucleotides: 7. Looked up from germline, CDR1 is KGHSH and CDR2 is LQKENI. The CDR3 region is CASSTLGQGSPLHF. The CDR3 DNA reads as TGTGCCAGCTCAACCCTTGGACAGGGATCACCCCTCCACTTT.

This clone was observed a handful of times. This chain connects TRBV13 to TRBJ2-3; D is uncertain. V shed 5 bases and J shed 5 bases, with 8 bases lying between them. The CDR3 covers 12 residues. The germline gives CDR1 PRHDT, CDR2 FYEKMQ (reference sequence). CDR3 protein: CASSPSGDTQYF. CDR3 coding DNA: TGTGCCAGCAGCCCCTCGGGAGATACGCAGTATTTT. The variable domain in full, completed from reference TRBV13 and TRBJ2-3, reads AAGVIQSPRHLIKEKRETATLKCYPIPRHDTVYWYQQGPGQDPQFLISFYEKMQSDKGSIPDRFSAQQFSDYHSELNMSSLELGDSALYFCASSPSGDTQYFGPGTRLTVL.

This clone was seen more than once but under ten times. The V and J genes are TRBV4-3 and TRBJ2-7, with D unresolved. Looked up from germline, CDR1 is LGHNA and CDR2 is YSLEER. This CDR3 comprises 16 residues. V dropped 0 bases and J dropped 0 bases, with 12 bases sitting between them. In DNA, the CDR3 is TGCGCCAGCAGCCAAGATTGGCCTACGAGCTCCTACGAGCAGTACTTC. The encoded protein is CASSQDWPTSSYEQYF.

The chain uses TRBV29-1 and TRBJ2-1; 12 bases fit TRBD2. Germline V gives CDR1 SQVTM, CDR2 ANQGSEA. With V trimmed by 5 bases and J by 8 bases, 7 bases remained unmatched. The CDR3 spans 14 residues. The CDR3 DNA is TGCAGCGTTTCAGCTAGCGGGGGGGCCGATGAGCAGTTCTTC. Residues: CSVSASGGADEQFF.

In DNA form, the CDR3 reads TGTGCCAGCAGCCAAGGGAGGGGCGGAAGCACAGATACGCAGTATTTT. Protein sequence: CASSQGRGGSTDTQYF. V gene TRBV4-2 combines with J gene TRBJ2-3; D is perhaps TRBD2 (6 bases). From germline, CDR1 is LGHNA and CDR2 YNFKEQ. The CDR3 totals 16 residues. Trimming left V 1 base short and J 0 bases short, with 11 bases between.